This T cell receptor (beta chain) derives from a study of T-cell reconstitution after alpha-beta-depleted transplantation in children. The V gene's germline CDR1 is SGHDT and CDR2 YYEEEE. V lost 0 bases and J lost 11, with 9 bases in between. The CDR3 spans 12 residues. This clonotype was seen a handful of times. Preparing the TCRbeta library involved the use of unique molecular identifiers. TCRdb used MiXCR to reprocess the PCR reads, holding one entry per CDR3 protein. Here the sample spans 350,000 to 400,000 distinct CDR3 sequences, about a fifth being singletons. V and J are TRBV5-6 and TRBJ2-1; D remains unclear. This sequence was found in a human donor who donated a stem cell graft to a child with acute myeloid leukemia. Sequenced here: PBMCs from the stem cell graft donor, sampled from the stem cell graft. The CDR3 DNA follows: TGTGCCAGCAGCTTGGCCGGCGCAAAGCAGTTCTTC. As protein: CASSLAGAKQFF.